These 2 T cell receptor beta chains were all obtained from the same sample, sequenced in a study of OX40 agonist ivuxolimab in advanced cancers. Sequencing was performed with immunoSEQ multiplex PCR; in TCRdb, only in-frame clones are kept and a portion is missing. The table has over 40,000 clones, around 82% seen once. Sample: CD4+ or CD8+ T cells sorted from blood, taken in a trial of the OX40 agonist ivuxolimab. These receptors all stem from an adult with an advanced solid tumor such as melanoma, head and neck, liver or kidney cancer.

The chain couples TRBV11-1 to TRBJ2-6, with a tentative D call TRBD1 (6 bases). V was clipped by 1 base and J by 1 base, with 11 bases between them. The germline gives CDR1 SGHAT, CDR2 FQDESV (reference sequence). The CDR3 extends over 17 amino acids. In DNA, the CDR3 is TGTGCCAGCAGCTTAGGCAAAGACAGGTCTGGGGCCAACGTCCTGACTTTC. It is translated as CASSLGKDRSGANVLTF. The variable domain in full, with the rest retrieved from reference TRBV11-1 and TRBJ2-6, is EAEVAQSPRYKITEKSQAVAFWCDPISGHATLYWYRQILGQGPELLVQFQDESVVDDSQLPKDRFSAERLKGVDSTLKIQPAELGDSAMYLCASSLGKDRSGANVLTFGAGSRLTVL.

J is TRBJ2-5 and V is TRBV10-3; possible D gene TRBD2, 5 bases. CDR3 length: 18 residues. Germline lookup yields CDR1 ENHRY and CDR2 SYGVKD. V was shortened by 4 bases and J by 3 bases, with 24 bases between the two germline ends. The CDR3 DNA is TGTGCCATCAGTGTCGGGGAAGCTCGGACCGTAACCAAAGAGACCCAGTACTTC. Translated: CAISVGEARTVTKETQYF.